Included here is one T cell receptor (beta chain) sequence, with context. Its antigen is unidentified. This sample stems from a study of OX40 agonist ivuxolimab in advanced cancers. As for the study in general: Three patients showed partial responses: one hepatocellular carcinoma and two cutaneous melanoma cases.

This CDR3 is 16 amino acids long. Per germline, CDR1 MNHNS and CDR2 SASEGT. V was trimmed by 2 bases and J by 0 bases, leaving 14 bases between them. Study-wide points: CD8+ T cells averaged more expanded clones than CD4+. Blood T cells, both CD4+ and CD8+, expanded clonally by week 6 at 0.1 to 3.0 mg/kg.

Sequenced by immunoSEQ multiplex PCR; TCRdb stores in-frame clones only, minus some. The sample yields about 21,000 clones, roughly 91% seen once. This TCR was sampled from an adult with an advanced solid tumor such as melanoma, head and neck, liver or kidney cancer. Sample: CD4+ or CD8+ T cells sorted from blood, taken in a trial of the OX40 agonist ivuxolimab. The V gene is TRBV6-1, the J gene TRBJ2-7, with no clear D. CDR3 in amino acids: CASSEIDNMASYEQYF. The CDR3 bases are TGTGCCAGCAGTGAAATAGACAATATGGCCTCCTACGAGCAGTACTTC.